The 10 T cell receptor beta chains in this list originate from one sample, sequenced in a study of shared clonotypes between healthy human individuals. Method: immunoSEQ multiplex PCR; TCRdb's copy keeps in-frame clones and lacks some. The sample carries 2 million to 2.5 million clones, more than 80% recorded once. The sequenced sample was naive CD4+ T cells from PBMCs. Subset reported: CD45RA+ positively selected. These receptors were collected from a man between 18 and 35 years old in good health. Some clones in this sample may be carry-over from other donors' samples.

The V call is TRBV6-6, the J call TRBJ2-7; TRBD1 is a possible D gene (6 bases). Per germline, CDR1 MNHNY and CDR2 SVGAGI (reference sequence). The CDR3 is 12 amino acids. V lost 5 bases and J lost 7, with 12 bases in between. The CDR3 sequence: CASSNPGTEQYF. The CDR3 region has the DNA TGTGCCAGCAGTAATCCGGGGACAGAGCAGTACTTC.

This clone showed up just once. The genes are TRBV5-4 and TRBJ2-1; TRBD2 aligns across 7 bases. This CDR3 has 17 residues. V shed 0 bases and J 4 bases; nucleotides not matched to a gene: 10. In germline, CDR1 is SGHNT, CDR2 YYREEE (reference sequence). The DNA for the CDR3 is TGTGCCAGCAGCTTGGGTTCTTGGCTAGCGGATTACAATGAGCAGTTCTTC. The encoded protein is CASSLGSWLADYNEQFF.

The CDR3 spells CASSVHPLADSYNEQFF. The CDR3 DNA is TGTGCCAGCAGTGTCCACCCACTAGCGGATTCCTACAATGAGCAGTTCTTC. The chain couples TRBV6-1 to TRBJ2-1; 8 bases match TRBD2. The V gene's germline CDR1 is MNHNS and CDR2 SASEGT. The CDR3 totals 17 residues. V trimming: 4 bases; J trimming: 1 base; junction bases outside the gene matches: 9.

The chain combines TRBV9 with TRBJ2-4; perhaps TRBD2 as D (6 bases). V shed 0 bases and J shed 3 bases, with 10 bases lying between them. Germline V gene lookup returns CDR1 SGDLS and CDR2 YYNGEE. This CDR3 is built from 15 residues. The CDR3 nucleotides read TGTGCCAGCAGCGTAGGCGAGGGAGGCAAAAACATTCAGTACTTC. Amino acids: CASSVGEGGKNIQYF.

This chain connects TRBV30 to TRBJ1-2; D not resolved. This CDR3 comprises 13 residues. In germline, CDR1 is GTSNPN, CDR2 SVGIG (reference sequence). Trimming left V 2 bases short and J 2 bases short, with 9 bases between. As DNA, the CDR3 is TGTGCCTGGAGTTCAGCGGCCAACTATGGCTACACCTTC. This encodes CAWSSAANYGYTF.

This clone was detected only once. This chain joins TRBV10-3 and TRBJ1-2, with TRBD1 identical over 8 bases. CDR1 ENHRY and CDR2 SYGVKD come from the germline V gene. V lost 6 bases, J lost 1 base, and 7 bases stayed unmatched. The CDR3 has 15 amino acids. CDR3 residues: CAISRGQGGNYGYTF. Written as DNA, the CDR3 is TGTGCCATCAGCCGAGGACAGGGAGGTAACTATGGCTACACCTTC.

CDR3 nucleotides: TGTGCCAGCAGTGAGGGCGGAGCCGATGAGACCCAGTACTTC. It is translated as CASSEGGADETQYF. The chain combines TRBV6-1 with TRBJ2-5; D is uncertain. Germline loops: CDR1 MNHNS, CDR2 SASEGT. The CDR3 runs to 14 residues. Trimming pared 3 bases from V and 5 bases from J, leaving 13 bases between.

The chain carries TRBV18 and TRBJ2-5; no reliable D call. The V and J ends lost 3 bases and 5 bases respectively, with 16 bases between them. The CDR3 consists of 15 residues. Germline CDR1 and CDR2: KGHSH and LQKENI. CDR3 in amino acids: CASSPNAGVQETQYF. The CDR3 nucleotides are TGTGCCAGCTCACCTAACGCTGGGGTTCAGGAGACCCAGTACTTC.

V usage is TRBV19 and J usage is TRBJ1-3; D not resolved. CDR1 and CDR2 (germline): LNHDA, SQIVND (reference sequence). Trimming removed 6 bases at V and 4 bases at J, with 7 bases between. The CDR3 is made up of 12 amino acids. The CDR3: CASRETGNTIYF. CDR3 DNA sequence: TGTGCCAGTAGAGAGACGGGAAACACCATATATTTT.

A remark on this clone: Other DNA sequences within the sample encode an identical CDR3. J is TRBJ1-2 and V is TRBV5-1; D is unresolved. Germline V gives CDR1 SGHRS, CDR2 YFSETQ. The CDR3 sequence is 12 residues long. V lost 0 bases, J lost 7 bases, and 7 bases lay in between. CDR3 sequence (DNA): TGCGCCAGCAGCTTGGAGGGAAGTGGCTACACCTTC. Translated, it gives CASSLEGSGYTF.